These 30 T cell receptor beta chains share one sample of origin, sequenced in a study of blood T cell repertoires in COVID-19. Clones were sequenced by immunoSEQ multiplex PCR, and TCRdb holds only the in-frame ones, with some missing. The repertoire includes about 150,000 clones, roughly 79% of them detected once, and 7.5% to 9.5% sits in the top ten. The sequencing input was peripheral blood. These receptors were taken from a human donor with acute or convalescent COVID-19. The donor label of this sample is uncertain.

The chain employs TRBV7-8 and TRBJ1-2; 9 nucleotides align to TRBD1. The CDR3 runs to 13 residues. CDR1 is SGHVS and CDR2 is FQNEAQ in the germline V gene. V lost 5 bases and J lost 7; bases outside the gene matches: 5. The DNA for the CDR3 is TGTGCCAGCAGCACCGGGACAGGGCTTGGCTACACCTTC. Residues: CASSTGTGLGYTF.

The gene calls are TRBV30 and TRBJ1-3, with D tentatively TRBD1 (5 bases). The CDR3 has 20 amino acids. With 0 bases removed from V and 2 bases from J, the gap between germline ends came to 26 bases. Germline CDR1 reads GTSNPN; CDR2 reads SVGIG (reference sequence). The CDR3 sequence is CAWSVLGPGRELAPGNTIYF. CDR3 nucleotide sequence: TGTGCCTGGAGTGTACTTGGACCGGGCAGGGAACTCGCCCCTGGAAACACCATATATTTT.

The chain links TRBV18 to TRBJ1-2; D is perhaps TRBD1 (6 bases). This CDR3 region has 13 residues. From germline, CDR1 is KGHSH and CDR2 LQKENI. V lost 1 base and J 7 bases, leaving 10 bases between the germline ends. The CDR3 nucleotides are TGTGCCAGCTCACCACAGGGGGATCGTGGCTACACCTTC. Translation gives CASSPQGDRGYTF.

V usage is TRBV5-6 and J usage is TRBJ2-1; D is unclear. Germline V gene lookup returns CDR1 SGHDT and CDR2 YYEEEE. Trimming stripped 0 bases from V and 3 bases from J, with 10 bases between. This CDR3 has 15 residues. Written as DNA, the CDR3 is TGTGCCAGCAGCTTGGAACATACCAACTACAATGAGCAGTTCTTC. Its protein product is CASSLEHTNYNEQFF. The variable domain in full, completed from reference TRBV5-6 and TRBJ2-1, reads DAGVTQSPTHLIKTRGQQVTLRCSPKSGHDTVSWYQQALGQGPQFIFQYYEEEERQRGNFPDRFSGHQFPNYSSELNVNALLLGDSALYLCASSLEHTNYNEQFFGPGTRLTVL.

This chain joins TRBV15 and TRBJ1-2, with D hard to call. The CDR3 is 13 residues long. Germline V lookup: CDR1 LNHNV, CDR2 YYDKDF (reference sequence). Deletions cut 1 base from V and 6 bases from J, with 9 bases between. The CDR3 region is CATSRGEMHGYTF. The CDR3, as DNA: TGTGCCACCAGCAGAGGGGAGATGCATGGCTACACCTTC.

The chain has TRBV7-9 and TRBJ1-2; the D is unclear. This CDR3 is 12 amino acids long. Trimming took 5 bases from V and 7 from J, leaving 11 bases between them. From germline, CDR1 is SEHNR and CDR2 FQNEAQ (reference sequence). CDR3 protein: CASSDTDGGYTF. The CDR3 DNA follows: TGTGCCAGCAGCGATACAGACGGTGGCTACACCTTC. Based on the CDR3 plus reference TRBV7-9 and TRBJ1-2, the full variable domain is DTGVSQNPRHKITKRGQNVTFRCDPISEHNRLYWYRQTLGQGPEFLTYFQNEAQLEKSRLLSDRFSAERPKGSFSTLEIQRTEQGDSAMYLCASSDTDGGYTFGSGTRLTVV.

The V and J genes are TRBV5-1 and TRBJ2-1; 9 bases fit TRBD1. Germline V CDR1 and CDR2: SGHRS, YFSETQ. V lost 3 bases to trimming and J lost 6 bases; unmatched junction nucleotides: 7. The CDR3 is 15 amino acids. Written as DNA, the CDR3 is TGCGCCAGCAGCTATGGACAGGGGCCGCTCAATGAGCAGTTCTTC. Translation gives CASSYGQGPLNEQFF.

The chain employs TRBV19 and TRBJ1-1, with D perhaps TRBD1 (5 bases). CDR3 length equals 16 residues. Trimming shortened V by 4 bases and J by 0 bases, and 15 bases separated the two germline ends. From germline, CDR1 is LNHDA and CDR2 SQIVND (reference sequence). CDR3 amino acids: CASSTRQGPVNTEAFF. In nucleotides, the CDR3 is TGTGCCAGTAGTACCCGGCAGGGTCCTGTGAACACTGAAGCTTTCTTT.

This chain links TRBV4-1 with TRBJ1-1; D not resolved. The CDR3 covers 15 residues. Germline V gene sequence: CDR1 MGHRA, CDR2 YSYEKL. Trimming shortened V by 0 bases and J by 10 bases, and 18 bases separated the two germline ends. This CDR3 is CASSQDRRATTGAFF. CDR3 bases: TGCGCCAGCAGCCAAGATCGGAGGGCTACTACGGGAGCTTTCTTT.

The genes are TRBV11-1 and TRBJ1-6; no firm D call. In germline, CDR1 is SGHAT, CDR2 FQDESV (reference sequence). V was clipped by 3 bases and J by 9 bases, with 12 bases between them. The CDR3 covers 14 residues. The CDR3 loop is CASSFLSAGSPLHF. For the CDR3, the DNA is TGTGCCAGCAGCTTCCTATCGGCGGGTTCACCCCTCCACTTT. The variable domain in full, completed from reference TRBV11-1 and TRBJ1-6, reads EAEVAQSPRYKITEKSQAVAFWCDPISGHATLYWYRQILGQGPELLVQFQDESVVDDSQLPKDRFSAERLKGVDSTLKIQPAELGDSAMYLCASSFLSAGSPLHFGNGTRLTVT.

J is TRBJ2-3 and V is TRBV12-3 or TRBV12-4; D possibly corresponds to TRBD1 (5 bases). With 6 bases removed from V and 3 bases from J, the gap between germline ends came to 10 bases. The CDR3 length is 13 residues. CDR3 sequence (DNA): TGTGCCAGCAGCCTTGGACAAACAGATACGCAGTATTTT. Translation gives CASSLGQTDTQYF.

This chain joins TRBV5-5 and TRBJ1-5; D gene unclear. The CDR3 has 15 amino acids. Germline-derived CDR1 and CDR2 are SGHKS and YYEKEE (reference sequence). V lost 4 bases, J lost 3 bases, and 14 bases lay in between. The CDR3 region is CASSMYQANNQPQHF. CDR3 DNA sequence: TGTGCCAGCAGCATGTACCAGGCGAACAATCAGCCCCAGCATTTT.

The chain joins TRBV5-6 to TRBJ1-3; a weak D match, TRBD1 (6 bases). This CDR3 spans 15 amino acids. CDR1 SGHDT and CDR2 YYEEEE come from the germline V gene. V was trimmed by 4 bases and J by 3 bases, leaving 14 bases between them. The DNA of the CDR3 is TGTGCCAGCAGCCCAGTAGGGGGAGATGGAAACACCATATATTTT. It codes for CASSPVGGDGNTIYF.

V usage is TRBV5-1 and J usage is TRBJ1-4; 8 bases align to TRBD1. Trimming removed 0 bases from V and 3 bases from J; junction bases left unmatched: 4. Germline assignment: CDR1 SGHRS and CDR2 YFSETQ. The CDR3 has 16 amino acids. The chain's CDR3 is CASSLAGDRSNEKLFF. CDR3 nucleotide sequence: TGCGCCAGCAGCTTGGCCGGGGACAGGTCTAATGAAAAACTGTTTTTT.

The chain couples TRBV30 to TRBJ2-5; 8 bases fit TRBD2. Germline lookup yields CDR1 GTSNPN and CDR2 SVGIG (reference sequence). Germline trimming cut 2 bases from V and 9 bases from J; bases unmatched to any gene: 20. The CDR3 totals 17 residues. CDR3 in amino acids: CAWSTGGWLAGPRAQYF. As DNA, the CDR3 is TGTGCCTGGAGTACCGGGGGCTGGCTAGCGGGTCCAAGGGCCCAGTACTTC.

The rearrangement links TRBV9 to TRBJ1-2; 7 bases agree with TRBD1. The V gene's germline CDR1 is SGDLS and CDR2 YYNGEE. J was trimmed by 3 bases and V by 4 bases; bases with no gene match: 3. The CDR3 sequence is 13 residues long. Here the CDR3 reads CASSLGQHYGYTF. CDR3 nucleotides: TGTGCCAGCAGCTTGGGACAGCACTATGGCTACACCTTC. The full variable domain, with the rest looked up from reference TRBV9 and TRBJ1-2, is DSGVTQTPKHLITATGQRVTLRCSPRSGDLSVYWYQQSLDQGLQFLIQYYNGEERAKGNILERFSAQQFPDLHSELNLSSLELGDSALYFCASSLGQHYGYTFGSGTRLTVV.

The rearrangement joins TRBV9 to TRBJ2-2; TRBD2 matches at 7 bases. CDR3 size: 15 residues. The germline V gene has CDR1 SGDLS and CDR2 YYNGEE. Losses at the gene ends were 3 bases for V and 4 bases for J; bases not matched to a gene: 6. CDR3 residues: CASSATSAGTGELFF. The CDR3 region has the DNA TGTGCCAGCAGCGCCACTAGCGCGGGCACCGGGGAGCTGTTTTTT.

The rearrangement uses TRBV6-1 and TRBJ1-2, with 7 bases identical to TRBD1. The CDR3 is 15 residues long. Germline CDR1 MNHNS, CDR2 SASEGT. The ends lost 0 bases at V and 2 bases at J; junction bases unmatched: 3. CDR3 DNA sequence: TGTGCCAGCAGTGAAGCGCCAGGGGGGAACTATGGCTACACCTTC. It codes for CASSEAPGGNYGYTF.

The chain uses TRBV27 and TRBJ2-2; 7 bases map to TRBD2. The CDR3 loop spans 15 amino acids. With 1 base clipped from V and 6 bases from J, the junction kept 5 bases outside the gene matches. Germline CDR1 and CDR2: MNHEY and SMNVEV (reference sequence). This CDR3 is CASSLLRGGPGELFF. The CDR3 bases are TGTGCCAGCAGTTTATTGCGGGGAGGGCCCGGGGAGCTGTTTTTT.

Only a few counts were recorded for this clone. The CDR3 region is CASRAGYNEQFF. CDR3 bases: TGCGCCAGCAGGGCGGGGTACAATGAGCAGTTCTTC. The V call is TRBV5-1, the J call TRBJ2-1, with D possibly TRBD2 on 6 matching bases. Germline CDR1 SGHRS, CDR2 YFSETQ. The V gene lost 5 bases and the J gene lost 4 bases, with 7 bases spanning the gap. The CDR3 runs to 12 residues.

The V call is TRBV6-5, the J call TRBJ2-3; D uncertain. CDR3 size: 14 residues. V was shortened by 5 bases and J by 2 bases, with 11 bases between the two germline ends. Germline V gives CDR1 MNHEY, CDR2 SVGAGI. The CDR3 bases are TGTGCCAGCAGTCCTGACACGTTCACAGATACGCAGTATTTT. Translated: CASSPDTFTDTQYF.

The rearrangement uses TRBV18 and TRBJ1-5, with TRBD1 matching 8 bases. CDR3 length: 14 amino acids. With 4 bases clipped from V and 7 bases from J, the junction kept 6 bases outside the gene matches. From germline, CDR1 is KGHSH and CDR2 LQKENI. CDR3 loop: CASSLGQGGQPQHF. As DNA, the CDR3 is TGTGCCAGCTCACTAGGACAGGGAGGGCAGCCCCAGCATTTT.

This clone was counted between two and nine times. The rearrangement joins TRBV5-1 to TRBJ2-7; 8 nucleotides align to TRBD1. This CDR3 comprises 13 residues. Trimming cost V 3 bases and J 2 bases; bases outside gene matches: 1. Germline V gene sequence: CDR1 SGHRS, CDR2 YFSETQ. The CDR3 bases are TGCGCCAGCAGCTCACAGGGGGCCTACGAGCAGTACTTC. Amino acids: CASSSQGAYEQYF.

Only a few counts were recorded for this clone. This chain links TRBV6-5 with TRBJ1-5, with 7 bases lining up with TRBD1. Trimming at V came to 0 bases and at J to 3 bases, leaving 2 bases not matched to a gene. The germline V gene encodes CDR1 MNHEY and CDR2 SVGAGI. The CDR3 has 15 residues. CDR3 in amino acids: CASSYSGQYNQPQHF. CDR3 DNA: TGTGCCAGCAGTTACTCGGGACAGTACAATCAGCCCCAGCATTTT.

The V gene is TRBV6-1, the J gene TRBJ2-2, with 9 bases that match TRBD1. Germline loops: CDR1 MNHNS, CDR2 SASEGT. The CDR3 extends over 16 amino acids. Trimming removed 3 bases from V and 6 bases from J; junction bases left unmatched: 8. CDR3 DNA: TGTGCCAGCAGTGACCTTGGGACAGGGCAAGCCGGGGAGCTGTTTTTT. Translated: CASSDLGTGQAGELFF.

This chain uses TRBV5-4 with TRBJ1-4; D perhaps matches TRBD1 (5 bases). The V gene's germline CDR1 is SGHNT and CDR2 YYREEE (reference sequence). With 4 bases removed from V and 6 bases from J, the gap between germline ends came to 13 bases. The CDR3 is 14 amino acids. The CDR3 reads CASSPGGTDEKLFF. The CDR3 bases are TGTGCCAGCAGCCCCGGCGGGACGGATGAAAAACTGTTTTTT.

The genes are TRBV6-1 and TRBJ1-2, with D tentatively TRBD1 (6 bases). The CDR3 totals 15 residues. Per the germline V gene, CDR1 is MNHNS and CDR2 is SASEGT. V lost 2 bases and J 8 bases, leaving 18 bases between the germline ends. The CDR3 spells CASSERGGRDWGYTF. Written as DNA, the CDR3 is TGTGCCAGCAGTGAAAGGGGGGGCAGGGACTGGGGCTACACCTTC.

The CDR3 loop reads CASSRRQGSYGYTF. The CDR3 DNA reads TGTGCCAGCAGCCGACGACAGGGCAGCTATGGCTACACCTTC. The J gene is TRBJ1-2, the V gene TRBV4-2; 7 bases fit TRBD1. This CDR3 has 14 residues. V lost 4 bases to trimming and J lost 4 bases; unmatched junction nucleotides: 6. CDR1 LGHNA and CDR2 YNFKEQ come from the germline V gene.

The V call is TRBV9, the J call TRBJ2-5, with D tentatively TRBD2 (6 bases). Trimming stripped 3 bases from V and 5 bases from J, with 14 bases between. The CDR3 loop spans 14 amino acids. Germline V gives CDR1 SGDLS, CDR2 YYNGEE. CDR3 DNA: TGTGCCAGCAGCGATGGCGGGACCGGGGAGACCCAGTACTTC. Translated: CASSDGGTGETQYF.

This clone was detected once. The rearrangement joins TRBV7-8 to TRBJ1-3; TRBD1 agrees at 9 bases. This CDR3 region has 17 residues. The trim removed 4 bases at V and 0 bases at J, leaving 7 bases unmatched. Germline V gene data show CDR1 as SGHVS and CDR2 as FQNEAQ. CDR3 region: CASSSWTGDGSGNTIYF. CDR3 DNA sequence: TGTGCCAGCAGCTCCTGGACAGGGGATGGCTCTGGAAACACCATATATTTT.